This TCR beta chain is drawn from a study of T cell changes during pregnancy in multiple sclerosis. Profiling relied on immunoSEQ multiplex PCR, and the TCRdb table lists in-frame clones only, not all of them. The sample includes tens of thousands of clones, just over 90% of them seen just once. Germline CDR1 is SGDLS and CDR2 is YYNGEE. This CDR3 spans 17 amino acids. J gave up 1 base and V 0 bases, and 9 bases lay outside the gene matches. This material consisted of CD4+ T cells from peripheral blood mononuclear cells, taken before pregnancy. The chain combines TRBV9 with TRBJ2-5; TRBD2 matches at 7 bases. The TCR comes from a female donor with multiple sclerosis, enrolled in a pregnancy study. Here the CDR3 DNA reads TGTGCCAGCAGCGTAGTTTCACAGCCGGGAGGCCAAGAGACCCAGTACTTC. Its translation: CASSVVSQPGGQETQYF.